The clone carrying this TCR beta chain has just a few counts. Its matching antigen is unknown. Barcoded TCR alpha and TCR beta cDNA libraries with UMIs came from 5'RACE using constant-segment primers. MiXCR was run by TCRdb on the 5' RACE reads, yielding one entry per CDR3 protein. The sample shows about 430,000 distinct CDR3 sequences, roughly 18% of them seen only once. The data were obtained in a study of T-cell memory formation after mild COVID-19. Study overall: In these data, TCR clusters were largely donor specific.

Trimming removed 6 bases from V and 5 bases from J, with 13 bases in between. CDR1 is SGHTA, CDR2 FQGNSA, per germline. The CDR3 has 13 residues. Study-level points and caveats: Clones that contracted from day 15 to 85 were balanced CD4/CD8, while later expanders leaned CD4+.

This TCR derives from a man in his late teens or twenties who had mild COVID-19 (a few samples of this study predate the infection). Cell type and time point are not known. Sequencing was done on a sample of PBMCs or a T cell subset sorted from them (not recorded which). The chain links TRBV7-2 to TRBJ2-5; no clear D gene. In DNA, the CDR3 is TGTGCCAGCAGGGACCCGCCGGCGGAGACCCAGTACTTC. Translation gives CASRDPPAETQYF.